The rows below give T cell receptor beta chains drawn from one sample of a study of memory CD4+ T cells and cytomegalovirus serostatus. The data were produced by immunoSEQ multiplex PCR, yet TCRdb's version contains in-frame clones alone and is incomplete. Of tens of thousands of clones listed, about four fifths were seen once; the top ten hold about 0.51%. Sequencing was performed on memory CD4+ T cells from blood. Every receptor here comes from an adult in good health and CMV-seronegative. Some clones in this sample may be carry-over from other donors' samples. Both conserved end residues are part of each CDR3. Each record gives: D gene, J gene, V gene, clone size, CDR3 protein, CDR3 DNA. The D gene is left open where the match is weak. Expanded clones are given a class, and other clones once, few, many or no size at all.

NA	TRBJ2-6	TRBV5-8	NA	CASSLAGMSSGANVLTF	TGTGCCAGCAGCTTGGCCGGTATGAGCTCTGGGGCCAACGTCCTGACTTTC
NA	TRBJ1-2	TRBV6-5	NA	CASSYSKLNYGYTF	TGTGCCAGCAGTTACTCGAAGCTAAACTATGGCTACACCTTC
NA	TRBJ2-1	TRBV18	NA	CASSLQRSYNEQFF	TGTGCCAGCTCCCTACAACGGTCCTACAATGAGCAGTTCTTC
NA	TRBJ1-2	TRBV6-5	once	CASSYEDGYNYGYTF	TGTGCCAGCAGTTACGAGGACGGTTATAACTATGGCTACACCTTC
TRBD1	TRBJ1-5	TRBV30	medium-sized	CAWSLGTGANQPQHF	TGTGCCTGGAGTCTAGGGACAGGGGCCAATCAGCCCCAGCATTTT
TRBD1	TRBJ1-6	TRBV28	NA	CATRGTGSSPLHF	TGTGCCACCCGTGGGACAGGGTCTTCACCCCTCCACTTT
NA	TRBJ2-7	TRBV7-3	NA	CASSTTGTGPYEQYF	TGTGCCAGCAGCACGACCGGGACTGGACCCTACGAGCAGTACTTC
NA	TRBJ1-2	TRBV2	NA	CASSGTQWGVYTF	TGTGCCAGCAGTGGGACCCAGTGGGGTGTCTACACCTTC
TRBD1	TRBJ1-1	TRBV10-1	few	CASSARRGTAEAFF	TGCGCCAGCAGTGCACGCAGGGGGACAGCTGAAGCTTTCTTT
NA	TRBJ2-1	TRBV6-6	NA	CASRRDPRSSYNEQFF	TGTGCCAGCCGGCGGGACCCTAGGAGCTCCTACAATGAGCAGTTCTTC
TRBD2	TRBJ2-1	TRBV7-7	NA	CASSLSPAGGSYNEQFF	TGTGCCAGCAGCTTAAGTCCAGCGGGAGGTTCCTACAATGAGCAGTTCTTC
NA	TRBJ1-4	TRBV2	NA	CASKGGANEKLFF	TGTGCCAGCAAGGGAGGGGCTAATGAAAAACTGTTTTTT
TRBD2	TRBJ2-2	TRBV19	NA	CASSLGLDTGELFF	TGTGCCAGTAGTCTAGGACTAGACACCGGGGAGCTGTTTTTT
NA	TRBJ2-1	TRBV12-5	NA	CASGLVLLHEQFF	TGTGCTAGTGGTTTGGTACTATTGCATGAGCAGTTCTTC
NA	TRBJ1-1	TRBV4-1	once	CASSQDTGGWGTEAFF	TGCGCCAGCAGCCAAGATACCGGGGGTTGGGGCACTGAAGCTTTCTTT
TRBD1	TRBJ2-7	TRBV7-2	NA	CASSLAPYGTGGGEQYF	TGTGCCAGCAGCTTAGCGCCTTACGGGACAGGGGGCGGCGAGCAGTACTTC
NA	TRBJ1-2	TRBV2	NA	CASSEQGIYGYTF	TGTGCCAGCAGTGAACAGGGGATATATGGCTACACCTTC
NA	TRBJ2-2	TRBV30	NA	CAWSVYGKTTGELFF	TGTGCCTGGAGTGTATATGGGAAAACCACCGGGGAGCTGTTTTTT
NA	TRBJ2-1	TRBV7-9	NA	CASSLSRGYNEQFF	TGTGCCAGCAGCTTGTCTCGGGGGTACAATGAGCAGTTCTTC
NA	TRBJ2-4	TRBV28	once	CASSRSDSLAKNIQYF	TGTGCCAGCAGTCGATCGGACAGCTTAGCCAAAAACATTCAGTACTTC
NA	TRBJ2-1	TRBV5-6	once	CASSVLGGEQFF	TGTGCCAGCAGCGTATTAGGTGGGGAGCAGTTCTTC
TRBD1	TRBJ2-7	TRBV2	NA	CASAWDSRYEQYF	TGTGCCAGCGCCTGGGACAGCCGTTACGAGCAGTACTTC
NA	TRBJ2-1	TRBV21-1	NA	CASSKGPSGRVGGDEQFF	TGTGCCAGCAGCAAAGGTCCTAGCGGGAGAGTCGGGGGGGATGAGCAGTTCTTC
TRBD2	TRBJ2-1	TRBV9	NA	CASSVDRREQYNEQFF	TGTGCCAGCAGCGTAGATCGGCGGGAGCAATACAATGAGCAGTTCTTC
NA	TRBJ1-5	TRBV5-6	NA	CASSFFGAANSNQPQHF	TGTGCCAGCAGCTTTTTTGGGGCAGCGAATAGCAATCAGCCCCAGCATTTT
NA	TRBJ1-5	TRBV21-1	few	CASSPLRGAWIDSQPQHF	TGTGCCAGCAGCCCCCTGCGGGGGGCTTGGATCGACTCGCAGCCCCAGCATTTT
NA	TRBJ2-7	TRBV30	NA	CAWSVGGLSYEQYF	TGTGCCTGGAGTGTCGGGGGACTCTCCTACGAGCAGTACTTC
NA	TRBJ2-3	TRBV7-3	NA	CASSIRGTSGTDTQYF	TGTGCCAGCAGCATACGAGGGACATCGGGCACAGATACGCAGTATTTT
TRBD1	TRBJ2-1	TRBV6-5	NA	CASTRTGIGNEQFF	TGTGCCAGCACCCGGACAGGGATCGGCAATGAGCAGTTCTTC
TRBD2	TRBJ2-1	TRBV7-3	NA	CASSLGLAGGNEQFF	TGTGCCAGCAGCCTCGGACTAGCGGGGGGCAATGAGCAGTTCTTC
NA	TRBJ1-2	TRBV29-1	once	CSVGGLGAYGYTF	TGCAGCGTTGGGGGGCTGGGGGCTTATGGCTACACCTTC
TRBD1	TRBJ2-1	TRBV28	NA	CASSSRRGGPLNEQFF	TGTGCCAGCAGTAGTCGCAGAGGGGGCCCTTTGAATGAGCAGTTCTTC
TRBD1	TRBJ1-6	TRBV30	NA	CAWAGQGRSPLHF	TGTGCCTGGGCGGGACAGGGGCGTTCACCCCTCCACTTT